The rows below give T cell receptor beta chains drawn from one sample of a study of human CD4 T cells and Enterobacteriaceae. Sequencing used immunoSEQ multiplex PCR; TCRdb keeps in-frame clones, though not all of them. The sample lists some 30,000 clones; approximately 84% were seen once. Sequenced input: memory CD4+ T cells from blood. Every receptor here comes from a human donor in good health. Each CDR3 is given with its conserved first and last residue. D genes are given only for firm matches. Size is omitted from some rows. Given values are once, few, many or a class for expanded clones.

D gene,V gene,J gene,clone size,CDR3 length,CDR3 protein,CDR3 DNA
TRBD1,TRBV27,TRBJ1-1,few,15,CASSLNRGPDTEAFF,TGTGCCAGCAGCCTAAACAGGGGGCCTGACACTGAAGCTTTCTTT
TRBD1,TRBV18,TRBJ2-1,-,15,CASSRGQGAGNEQFF,TGTGCCAGCTCACGTGGACAGGGGGCTGGGAATGAGCAGTTCTTC
-,TRBV2,TRBJ2-3,-,14,CADEEDSSTDTQYF,TGTGCCGACGAAGAAGACTCTAGCACAGATACGCAGTATTTT
-,TRBV6-5,TRBJ2-2,-,15,CATAEGAVNTGELFF,TGTGCCACCGCGGAGGGGGCGGTGAACACCGGGGAGCTGTTTTTT
-,TRBV18,TRBJ2-3,-,12,CASSPDTDTQYF,TGTGCCAGCTCACCTGACACAGATACGCAGTATTTT
-,TRBV29-1,TRBJ2-3,-,12,CSVEILPGTQYF,TGCAGCGTTGAAATTCTTCCCGGTACGCAGTATTTT
-,TRBV5-1,TRBJ2-2,-,18,CASSLEEVGPRNTGELFF,TGCGCCAGCAGCTTGGAAGAGGTGGGGCCAAGGAACACCGGGGAGCTGTTTTTT
-,TRBV12-1,TRBJ2-7,-,12,CYGSDSWNEQYF,TGTTACGGTTCGGACTCCTGGAACGAGCAGTACTTC
-,TRBV11-2,TRBJ2-3,few,15,CASSLDPGPSDTQYF,TGTGCCAGCAGCTTAGATCCGGGACCTTCAGATACGCAGTATTTT
-,TRBV18,TRBJ2-3,-,15,CASSPPGGLSDTQYF,TGTGCCAGCTCACCACCTGGGGGGTTATCCGATACGCAGTATTTT
TRBD1,TRBV19,TRBJ2-1,-,14,CASSRDRDHNEQFF,TGTGCCAGTAGCCGGGACAGGGACCACAATGAGCAGTTCTTC
-,TRBV9,TRBJ1-1,-,17,CASSVAGAGTAGTEAFF,TGTGCCAGCAGCGTAGCGGGCGCCGGGACGGCGGGGACTGAAGCTTTCTTT
TRBD1,TRBV7-9,TRBJ1-1,medium-sized,14,CASSPTGMNTEAFF,TGTGCCAGCAGCCCGACAGGGATGAACACTGAAGCTTTCTTT
-,TRBV30,TRBJ1-2,-,14,CAWSVRWILYGYTF,TGTGCCTGGAGTGTACGGTGGATACTCTATGGCTACACCTTC
TRBD1,TRBV7-2,TRBJ1-2,-,14,CASSHNTGGGGYTF,TGTGCCAGCAGCCATAATACAGGGGGCGGTGGCTACACCTTC
TRBD1,TRBV29-1,TRBJ2-7,few,13,CSVDPQGAGEQYF,TGCAGCGTTGATCCACAGGGGGCCGGAGAGCAGTACTTC
-,TRBV5-6,TRBJ1-5,-,15,CASSSTRLIHQPQHF,TGTGCCAGCAGCTCAACCCGACTAATTCATCAGCCCCAGCATTTT
-,TRBV5-6,TRBJ1-2,-,16,CASTWTEVLTNYGYTF,TGTGCCAGCACCTGGACGGAAGTTTTAACTAACTATGGCTACACCTTC
-,TRBV14,TRBJ1-2,-,12,CASSRTNYGYTF,TGTGCCAGCAGCCGCACTAACTATGGCTACACCTTC
-,TRBV28,TRBJ1-1,-,16,CASSSPIDRANTEAFF,TGTGCCAGCAGTTCCCCGATAGACAGAGCGAACACTGAAGCTTTCTTT
TRBD1,TRBV6-1,TRBJ2-7,few,14,CASTSDRGAYEQYF,TGTGCCAGCACCTCGGACAGGGGGGCCTACGAGCAGTACTTC
-,TRBV6-6,TRBJ1-3,-,16,CASTSDGPRSGNTIYF,TGTGCCAGCACCTCGGACGGGCCACGGTCTGGAAACACCATATATTTT
-,TRBV25-1,TRBJ1-4,-,14,CASSPGLSGEKLFF,TGTGCCAGCAGTCCCGGGCTCTCGGGTGAAAAACTGTTTTTT
TRBD2,TRBV11-2,TRBJ2-1,few,16,CASSFRGSGSLNEQFF,TGTGCCAGCAGCTTTCGAGGTAGCGGGAGCCTCAATGAGCAGTTCTTC
-,TRBV15,TRBJ1-1,few,14,CATSRPALGTEAFF,TGTGCCACCAGCAGACCGGCCCTAGGCACTGAAGCTTTCTTT
TRBD1,TRBV28,TRBJ2-7,-,13,CASSSGQGSEQYF,TGTGCCAGCAGTTCGGGACAGGGTTCCGAGCAGTACTTC
TRBD1,TRBV27,TRBJ1-2,-,15,CASSPQGQGRYGYTF,TGTGCCAGCAGTCCCCAAGGACAGGGTAGATATGGCTACACCTTC
-,TRBV5-1,TRBJ2-6,few,16,CASSLVPVSGANVLTF,TGCGCCAGCAGCTTGGTCCCGGTCTCTGGGGCCAACGTCCTGACTTTC
TRBD1,TRBV4-2,TRBJ2-2,few,17,CASSHPTGGSNTGELFF,TGTGCCAGCAGCCATCCAACAGGGGGCTCGAACACCGGGGAGCTGTTTTTT
-,TRBV6-1,TRBJ2-7,-,15,CASRAVTGTTYEQYF,TGTGCCAGCAGGGCCGTAACGGGCACCACCTACGAGCAGTACTTC
TRBD2,TRBV18,TRBJ2-7,-,15,CASSPAAGPFYEQYF,TGTGCCAGCTCACCAGCAGCGGGACCCTTCTACGAGCAGTACTTC
-,TRBV18,TRBJ2-7,-,13,CASSPITGQEQYF,TGTGCCAGCTCACCAATCACAGGGCAAGAGCAGTACTTC
-,TRBV18,TRBJ1-2,-,16,CASSPAAGGAIYGYTF,TGTGCCAGCTCACCAGCTGCGGGGGGCGCGATCTATGGCTACACCTTC
-,TRBV21-1,TRBJ1-1,-,12,CASIPLRTEAFF,TGTGCCAGCATACCTCTTCGCACTGAAGCTTTCTTT
TRBD1,TRBV25-1,TRBJ2-2,-,17,CASSGNQGARGTGELFF,TGTGCCAGCAGTGGGAATCAGGGGGCGCGGGGCACCGGGGAGCTGTTTTTT
-,TRBV11-2,TRBJ1-4,-,12,CASSSNSEKLFF,TGTGCCAGCAGCTCGAATTCCGAAAAACTGTTTTTT
-,TRBV28,TRBJ2-7,-,13,CASSATVSYEQYF,TGTGCCAGCAGTGCGACAGTCTCCTACGAGCAGTACTTC
TRBD1,TRBV5-4,TRBJ1-4,-,13,CASSDRVDEKLFF,TGTGCCAGCAGCGACAGGGTTGATGAAAAACTGTTTTTT
-,TRBV7-9,TRBJ2-1,-,15,CASSLDVGVRNEQFF,TGTGCCAGCAGCTTAGATGTGGGAGTCCGCAATGAGCAGTTCTTC
TRBD2,TRBV11-1,TRBJ2-6,few,19,CASSRDRGGRTSGANVLTF,TGTGCCAGCAGCCGTGACCGGGGCGGGAGGACCTCTGGGGCCAACGTCCTGACTTTC
TRBD2,TRBV11-2,TRBJ2-1,once,16,CASSLGLAGDYNEQFF,TGTGCCAGCAGCTTGGGGCTAGCGGGAGACTACAATGAGCAGTTCTTC
-,TRBV11-2,TRBJ2-7,-,16,CASSLDAGPPYGEQYF,TGTGCCAGCAGCTTAGACGCGGGACCCCCATACGGCGAGCAGTACTTC
-,TRBV7-3,TRBJ2-2,-,16,CASSPGGHANTGELFF,TGTGCCAGCAGCCCTGGGGGGCACGCGAACACCGGGGAGCTGTTTTTT
-,TRBV28,TRBJ2-5,-,12,CATFEHQETQYF,TGTGCAACCTTCGAGCACCAAGAGACCCAGTACTTC
TRBD1,TRBV29-1,TRBJ1-2,-,14,CSVVSSAGGDGYTF,TGCAGCGTTGTCTCGTCCGCAGGGGGCGATGGCTACACCTTC
TRBD1,TRBV10-2,TRBJ1-4,few,15,CASRPPGQGAKKLFF,TGCGCCAGCAGGCCTCCGGGACAGGGGGCGAAAAAACTGTTTTTT
-,TRBV30,TRBJ2-6,-,14,CAWSDPSGANVLTF,TGTGCCTGGAGTGACCCCTCTGGGGCCAACGTCCTGACTTTC
TRBD1,TRBV2,TRBJ2-1,-,13,CATRDRAYNEQFF,TGTGCCACCCGGGACAGGGCGTACAATGAGCAGTTCTTC
-,TRBV28,TRBJ2-7,-,14,CASSLGLASYEQYF,TGTGCCAGCAGTTTGGGCCTAGCAAGTTACGAGCAGTACTTC
-,TRBV6-1,TRBJ1-6,-,14,CASSEGQINSPLHF,TGTGCCAGCAGTGAAGGGCAAATTAATTCACCCCTCCACTTT
-,TRBV28,TRBJ2-1,-,14,CASSLQDSLREQFF,TGTGCCAGCAGTTTACAGGACAGTCTTCGTGAGCAGTTCTTC
-,TRBV11-3,TRBJ2-3,-,14,CASSQTRSTDTQYF,TGTGCCAGCAGCCAGACACGTTCGACAGATACGCAGTATTTT
TRBD1,TRBV11-2,TRBJ1-1,few,15,CASSFWSDRAPEAFF,TGTGCCAGCAGCTTCTGGTCCGACAGGGCCCCCGAAGCTTTCTTT
-,TRBV7-3,TRBJ2-7,-,14,CASSLRSRASEQYF,TGTGCCAGCAGCTTAAGATCGAGGGCCAGCGAGCAGTACTTC
-,TRBV14,TRBJ2-5,-,17,CASSQDERTEKQETQYF,TGTGCCAGCAGCCAAGACGAACGGACGGAGAAACAAGAGACCCAGTACTTC
-,TRBV7-6,TRBJ2-3,-,18,CASSLAGIGQSPTDTQYF,TGTGCCAGCAGCTTAGCGGGAATTGGACAGAGCCCCACAGATACGCAGTATTTT
-,TRBV5-4,TRBJ2-6,once,18,CASSLGGAGGSGANVLTF,TGTGCCAGCAGCTTGGGAGGGGCAGGAGGCTCTGGGGCCAACGTCCTGACTTTC
TRBD2,TRBV7-2,TRBJ2-1,-,13,CASSFSSGNEQFF,TGTGCCAGCAGCTTCTCTAGCGGGAATGAGCAGTTCTTC
-,TRBV10-3,TRBJ2-2,few,16,CAISESGGANTGELFF,TGTGCCATCAGTGAGTCGGGGGGAGCGAACACCGGGGAGCTGTTTTTT
-,TRBV7-9,TRBJ2-7,-,13,CASSFQGPGEQYF,TGTGCCAGCAGCTTTCAGGGTCCGGGTGAGCAGTACTTC